This paragraph covers one T cell receptor (beta chain) sequence. These data originate in a study of blood T cell repertoires in COVID-19. At the level of the study: The analysed material was cDNA or gDNA that came from T cells, B-cell-depleted T cells, or PBMCs.

Authors' processing steps: Using reference gene primer amplification, nucleated cell counts were estimated. Here immunoSEQ multiplex PCR was the method, and the copy in TCRdb shows in-frame clones only, minus some. V and J calls and clone size come straight from that table; D and trimming were deduced from the DNA. The table has roughly 70,000 clones, around 82% seen once. Germline values: CDR1 SGDLS, CDR2 YYNGEE. Germline trimming cut 1 base from V and 2 bases from J; bases unmatched to any gene: 3. This CDR3 is 15 amino acids long. The source material was peripheral blood. This chain links TRBV9 with TRBJ1-3, with 7 bases identical to TRBD1. This TCR was sampled from a human donor in a cohort sampled during active COVID-19. CDR3 nucleotide sequence: TGTGCCAGCAGCGTATCCGGGACAGCTGGAAACACCATATATTTT. This encodes CASSVSGTAGNTIYF. The full variable domain, in which reference TRBV9 and TRBJ1-3 provide the parts outside the CDR3, is DSGVTQTPKHLITATGQRVTLRCSPRSGDLSVYWYQQSLDQGLQFLIQYYNGEERAKGNILERFSAQQFPDLHSELNLSSLELGDSALYFCASSVSGTAGNTIYFGEGSWLTVV.